This TCR beta chain appears in the sequencing data of a study of identical twins. cDNA molecules carried unique molecular identifiers, and template switching added a universal primer site. TCRdb independently ran MiXCR on the 5' RACE reads; one entry per CDR3 protein. The profile shows hundreds of thousands of distinct CDR3 sequences, 5.5% to 7.5% of them singletons. Germline V lookup: CDR1 LNHNV, CDR2 YYDKDF (reference sequence). The CDR3 has 13 amino acids. Between the trimmed V and J ends, which lost 5 bases and 14 bases, there was a span of 18 bases. Study results and limitations: There is a chance that invariant MAIT and iNKT cells partially muddied zero-insertion analyses.

This clonotype was counted many times. The antigen is undetermined. V gene TRBV15 combines with J gene TRBJ1-4; tentative D call: TRBD1 (5 bases). This TCR was recovered from a man between 18 and 29 years old in good health. Material for sequencing was naive T cells sorted from blood. CDR3 coding DNA: TGTGCCACCAGCGGGAGGAGGGGAATGTTTCTGTTTTTT. Its protein product is CATSGRRGMFLFF.